The entry below gives a single T cell receptor beta chain sequence along with its context. This entry comes from a study of blood T cell repertoires in COVID-19. Study summary: The United States, Italy and Spain were the sources of the acute and convalescent COVID-19 samples. PBMCs, B-cell-depleted T cells, or T cells provided the cDNA or gDNA that made up the material.

Measured with immunoSEQ multiplex PCR; TCRdb has only the in-frame clones, and not every one. The sample records about 160,000 clones, approximately 92% being singletons. The CDR3 extends over 14 amino acids. Germline V gene lookup returns CDR1 SNHLY and CDR2 FYNNEI. The V and J ends lost 6 bases and 5 bases, in that order; junction bases with no gene match: 6. This clonotype was sampled from a man in his thirties or forties with COVID-19, enrolled during active disease. V gene TRBV2 combines with J gene TRBJ1-4, with 7 bases aligning to TRBD1. The sequenced sample consisted of peripheral blood. CDR3 sequence: CASRLGTENEKLFF. The CDR3 DNA reads TGTGCCAGCAGGCTGGGGACAGAGAATGAAAAACTGTTTTTT.